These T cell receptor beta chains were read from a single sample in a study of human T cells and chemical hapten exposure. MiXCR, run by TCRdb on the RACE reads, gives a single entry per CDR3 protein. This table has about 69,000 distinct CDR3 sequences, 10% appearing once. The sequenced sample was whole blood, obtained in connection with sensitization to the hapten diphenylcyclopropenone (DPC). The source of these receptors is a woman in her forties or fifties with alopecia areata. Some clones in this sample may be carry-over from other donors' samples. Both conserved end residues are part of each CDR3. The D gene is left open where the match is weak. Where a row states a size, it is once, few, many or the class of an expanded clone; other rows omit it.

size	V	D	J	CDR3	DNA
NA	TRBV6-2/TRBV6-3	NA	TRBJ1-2	CASSVFGGYGYTF	TGTGCCAGCAGTGTCTTCGGGGGTTATGGCTACACCTTC
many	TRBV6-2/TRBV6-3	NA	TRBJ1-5	CASSYSIFRGSGQPQHF	TGTGCCAGCAGTTACTCGATCTTTCGAGGGTCGGGTCAGCCCCAGCATTTT
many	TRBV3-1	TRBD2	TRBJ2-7	CASSLAGVAYEQYF	TGTGCCAGCAGCCTAGCGGGAGTTGCCTACGAGCAGTACTTC
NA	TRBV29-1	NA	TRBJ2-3	CSVEALRADTQYF	TGCAGCGTTGAGGCCCTTCGAGCAGATACGCAGTATTTT
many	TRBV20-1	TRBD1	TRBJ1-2	CSATRDSLYGYTF	TGCAGTGCTACTAGGGACAGCCTATATGGCTACACCTTC
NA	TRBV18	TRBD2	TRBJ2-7	CASSRTSGSRYEQYF	TGTGCCAGCTCACGGACTAGCGGGAGTCGGTACGAGCAGTACTTC
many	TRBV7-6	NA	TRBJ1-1	CASSALQGSEAFF	TGTGCCAGCAGCGCCTTACAGGGATCTGAAGCTTTCTTT
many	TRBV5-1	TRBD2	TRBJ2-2	CASSFSAGLAGGELFF	TGCGCCAGCAGCTTCAGTGCGGGACTAGCGGGAGGGGAGCTGTTTTTT
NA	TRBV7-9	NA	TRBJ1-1	CASSLYSVTEAFF	TGTGCCAGCAGCTTATACTCGGTCACTGAAGCTTTCTTT
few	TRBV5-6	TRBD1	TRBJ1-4	CASSLDRGLEKLFF	TGTGCCAGCAGCTTGGACAGGGGGCTTGAAAAACTGTTTTTT
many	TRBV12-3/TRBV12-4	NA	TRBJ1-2	CASSLTMADYTF	TGTGCCAGCAGTTTAACTATGGCAGACTACACCTTC
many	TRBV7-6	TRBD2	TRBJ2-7	CASSRTRDDEQYF	TGTGCCAGCAGCAGGACTAGGGACGACGAGCAGTACTTC
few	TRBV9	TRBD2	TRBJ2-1	CASSVAPGTISNEQFF	TGTGCCAGCAGCGTGGCACCCGGGACTATTTCTAATGAGCAGTTCTTC
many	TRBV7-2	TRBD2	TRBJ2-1	CASSLASGPYNEQFF	TGTGCCAGCAGCTTAGCTAGCGGGCCCTACAATGAGCAGTTCTTC
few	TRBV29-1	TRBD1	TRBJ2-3	CSVGTGPDTQYF	TGCAGCGTTGGGACAGGGCCAGATACGCAGTATTTT
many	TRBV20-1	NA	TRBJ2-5	CSAGGGVWQETQYF	TGCAGTGCTGGGGGTGGTGTTTGGCAAGAGACCCAGTACTTC
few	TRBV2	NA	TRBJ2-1	CASSEVNEQFF	TGTGCCAGCAGTGAAGTGAATGAGCAGTTCTTC
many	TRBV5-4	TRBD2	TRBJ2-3	CASSLETSGMDTQYF	TGTGCCAGCAGCTTGGAAACTAGCGGGATGGATACGCAGTATTTT
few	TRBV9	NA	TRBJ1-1	CASSVGHGGAEAFF	TGTGCCAGCAGCGTAGGGCACGGTGGAGCTGAAGCTTTCTTT
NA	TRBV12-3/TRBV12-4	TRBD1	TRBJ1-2	CASSRTGSSNYGYTF	TGTGCCAGCAGCCGGACAGGGAGTTCTAACTATGGCTACACCTTC
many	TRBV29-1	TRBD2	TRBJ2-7	CSVRTSGEQYF	TGCAGCGTCAGGACTAGCGGTGAGCAGTACTTC
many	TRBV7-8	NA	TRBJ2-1	CASSLGGNSYNEQFF	TGTGCCAGCAGCTTAGGGGGAAACTCCTACAATGAGCAGTTCTTC
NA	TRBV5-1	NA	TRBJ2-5	CASTEEETQYF	TGCGCCAGCACCGAAGAAGAGACCCAGTACTTC